These 10 T cell receptor beta chains originate from one sample sequenced in a study of T cell repertoires in cytomegalovirus infection. MiXCR, applied by TCRdb to the reads, yields one record per CDR3 protein. The table lists around 290,000 distinct CDR3 sequences, about 25% of them singletons, with about 15% in the top ten. The specimen sequenced was PBMCs. These receptors all stem from a human donor in good health (CMV status not recorded). Some clones in this sample may be carry-over from other donors' samples.

The rearrangement links TRBV5-1 to TRBJ1-1; 7 nucleotides match TRBD1. The trim removed 3 bases at V and 1 base at J, leaving 6 bases unmatched. CDR3 length equals 15 residues. The germline V gene encodes CDR1 SGHRS and CDR2 YFSETQ. DNA for the CDR3: TGCGCCAGCAGCTCCTCCGGGACAGCGAACACTGAAGCTTTCTTT. Amino acid sequence: CASSSSGTANTEAFF.

This clonotype turned up a few times. This chain uses TRBV5-4 with TRBJ2-1; TRBD1 is a possible D gene (6 bases). Germline V gene data show CDR1 as SGHNT and CDR2 as YYREEE (reference sequence). The V end lost 4 bases, the J end lost 0 bases, and 11 bases lay between the germline ends. The CDR3 length is 15 residues. The CDR3 nucleotides are TGTGCCAGCAGCCCGGGGACAAACTCCTACAATGAGCAGTTCTTC. As protein: CASSPGTNSYNEQFF.

This clonotype was seen a few times. J is TRBJ1-2 and V is TRBV5-1, with no clear D. CDR1 and CDR2 (germline): SGHRS, YFSETQ. The V end lost 0 bases, the J end lost 4 bases, and 13 bases lay between the germline ends. CDR3 length: 15 residues. The CDR3 protein is CASSLESGQSYGYTF. CDR3 DNA: TGCGCCAGCAGCTTGGAATCGGGCCAGTCCTATGGCTACACCTTC.

This clonotype was picked up one time. Possible read error: a much larger clone is one base away. This chain links TRBV6-2 or TRBV6-3 with TRBJ2-3; unclear D gene. Trimming pared 2 bases from V and 7 bases from J, leaving 13 bases between. Germline V gives CDR1 MNHEY, CDR2 SVGEGT. The CDR3 extends over 14 amino acids. The CDR3 here is CASSYVSSPHTQYF. The CDR3, as DNA: TGTGCCAGCAGTTACGTGTCTTCACCTCATACGCAGTATTTT.

J is TRBJ2-3 and V is TRBV5-4; TRBD2 matches at 11 bases. CDR3 length: 18 amino acids. V lost 4 bases to trimming and J lost 5 bases; unmatched junction nucleotides: 15. Germline lookup yields CDR1 SGHNT and CDR2 YYREEE (reference sequence). The CDR3 spells CASSARASLAGGRDTQYF. The DNA for the CDR3 is TGTGCCAGCAGCGCAAGGGCTTCCCTAGCGGGAGGCAGAGATACGCAGTATTTT.

J is TRBJ2-7 and V is TRBV12-3 or TRBV12-4, with 12 bases identical to TRBD1. The length of the CDR3 is 16 residues. Trimming removed 4 bases from V and 8 bases from J; junction bases left unmatched: 12. The CDR3 DNA follows: TGTGCCAGCAGTTCCCGGGACAGGGGGCCTTTGGGACAGCAGTACTTC. Translation gives CASSSRDRGPLGQQYF.

There are many counts of this clonotype. The V and J genes are TRBV7-3 and TRBJ2-3, with D perhaps matching TRBD2 (5 bases). Germline-derived CDR1 and CDR2 are SGHTA and FQGTGA. The V end was cut by 2 bases, the J end by 12 bases, with 12 bases between. The CDR3 has 12 amino acids. Here the CDR3 DNA reads TGTGCCAGCAGCTTATTAACGGGATTCCAGTATTTT. Residues: CASSLLTGFQYF.

The chain is built from TRBV5-5 and TRBJ2-5; D is possibly TRBD2 (5 bases). This CDR3 contains 13 residues. From germline, CDR1 is SGHKS and CDR2 YYEKEE (reference sequence). V lost 4 bases and J 5 bases, leaving 12 bases between the germline ends. This CDR3 reads CASSTGFLETQYF. CDR3 nucleotide sequence: TGTGCCAGCAGCACGGGATTTTTGGAGACCCAGTACTTC. Full variable domain (rest looked up from reference TRBV5-5 and TRBJ2-5): DAGVTQSPTHLIKTRGQQVTLRCSPISGHKSVSWYQQVLGQGPQFIFQYYEKEERGRGNFPDRFSARQFPNYSSELNVNALLLGDSALYLCASSTGFLETQYFGPGTRLLVL.

The CDR3 DNA is TGTGCCAGCTCACCTCGGGACCTGGGGGAAAAACTGTTTTTT. Its protein is CASSPRDLGEKLFF. The rearrangement joins TRBV18 to TRBJ1-4; D possibly corresponds to TRBD1 (5 bases). V lost 3 bases and J lost 8, with 13 bases in between. Germline CDR1 reads KGHSH; CDR2 reads LQKENI. This CDR3 spans 14 amino acids.

In its sample, this clonotype was seen a few times. The chain couples TRBV7-9 to TRBJ2-1; a weak D match, TRBD2 (6 bases). Trimming removed 6 bases at V and 6 bases at J, with 12 bases between. This CDR3 is built from 13 residues. CDR1 SEHNR and CDR2 FQNEAQ come from the germline V gene (reference sequence). This CDR3 is CASSQDGGNEQFF. DNA for the CDR3: TGTGCCAGCAGTCAAGACGGGGGCAATGAGCAGTTCTTC.